This passage covers 3 T cell receptor beta chains from one sample sequenced in a study of T cells expressing NK-cell markers. TCRdb derives one entry per CDR3 protein from the 5' RACE reads, leaving out DNA. The listing contains about 450,000 distinct CDR3 sequences. Sequenced material: blood T cells: a sorted CD56 or NKG2C T cell subset, CD4+ or CD8+ T cells, or bulk PBMC T cells (not recorded which). The source is a woman aged 18 to 69 in good health.

This chain links TRBV27 with TRBJ1-1. The CDR3 runs 12 residues. CDR1 MNHEY and CDR2 SMNVEV come from the germline V gene (reference sequence). This CDR3 reads CASQSRHTEAFF.

The chain uses TRBV18 and TRBJ1-6; with no DNA, the TCRdb D assignment of TRBD1 cannot be verified. The CDR3 has 15 residues. Germline V gives CDR1 KGHSH, CDR2 LQKENI. CDR3: CASSPGGPTNSPLHF.

The rearrangement uses TRBV6-2 or TRBV6-3 and TRBJ2-4; absent DNA, TCRdb's TRBD1 call cannot be checked. Germline V CDR1 and CDR2: MNHEY, SVGEGT. The CDR3 sequence is 13 residues long. Here the CDR3 reads CASSYTGQNIQYF.